These T cell receptor beta chains were read from a single sample in a study of PD-1 blockade in mismatch repair-deficient tumors. Method: immunoSEQ multiplex PCR; TCRdb's copy keeps in-frame clones and lacks some. Of tens of thousands of clones listed, 70% to 90% are singletons. Sequenced here: peripheral blood, sampled 44 weeks after starting pembrolizumab. These receptor sequences come from an adult with mismatch repair-deficient cancer. The CDR3 runs from the conserved cysteine through the conserved F or W. The D gene is left open where the match is weak. Some rows have no size entry. The others give once, few or many, or a class for an expanded clone.

TGTGCCAGCAGTTACAGTACGATCTTGGCAGCTGAAGCTTTCTTT	CASSYSTILAAEAFF	.	.	TRBJ1-1	TRBV6-6
TGTGCCAGCAGTTCACTCGGACGGACCCTTAGGGAAAAACTGTTTTTT	CASSSLGRTLREKLFF	.	.	TRBJ1-4	TRBV11-2
TGTGCCAGCAGCAATGGGATCAATCAGCCCCAGCATTTT	CASSNGINQPQHF	.	.	TRBJ1-5	TRBV7-3
TGTGCCAGCAGTCCGATGGGGGGACTAGCATTTTTCTACGAGCAGTACTTC	CASSPMGGLAFFYEQYF	.	TRBD2	TRBJ2-7	TRBV5-6
TGTGCCATTAAAGACAGGGGATATGGCTACACCTTC	CAIKDRGYGYTF	few	TRBD1	TRBJ1-2	TRBV19
TGTGCCAGCATCTACACTAGCGGGAGTGGGGAGCTGTTTTTT	CASIYTSGSGELFF	.	TRBD2	TRBJ2-2	TRBV2
TGTGCCAGTAGTCAGGGAGGGAAGAATCAGCCCCAGCATTTT	CASSQGGKNQPQHF	.	.	TRBJ1-5	TRBV19
TGTGCCAGCAGGACTACTAGCGGGAGTTACAATGAGCAGTTCTTC	CASRTTSGSYNEQFF	.	TRBD2	TRBJ2-1	TRBV7-3
TGTGCCAGCAGAGGGGGGGAGGGCAGGTCAGGGCCCCAGCATTTT	CASRGGEGRSGPQHF	.	.	TRBJ1-5	TRBV2
TGTGCCAGTAGTATGACCTTAGCGGGAGGAGGTCAGAATGAGCAGTTCTTC	CASSMTLAGGGQNEQFF	.	TRBD2	TRBJ2-1	TRBV19
TGCGCCAGCAGTGCCCCGCACTTCTACAATGAGCAGTTCTTC	CASSAPHFYNEQFF	.	.	TRBJ2-1	TRBV10-1
TGTGCCTGGAGTGTGACTAGCGGGAGAGGCGAGCAGTACTTC	CAWSVTSGRGEQYF	.	TRBD2	TRBJ2-7	TRBV30
TGTGCCAGCAGCTTAGAAGCAAACACTGAAGCTTTCTTT	CASSLEANTEAFF	.	.	TRBJ1-1	TRBV7-9
TGTGCCAGCAGCTTACAACAGGGGGCGCGCGATGAAGCTTTCTTT	CASSLQQGARDEAFF	.	TRBD1	TRBJ1-1	TRBV5-8
TGTGCCAGCAGGAGACAGGATCACTATGGCTACACCTTC	CASRRQDHYGYTF	.	.	TRBJ1-2	TRBV6-5
TGTGCCAGCACCCCAAAGCGGACCATCGACACCTACGAGCAGTACTTC	CASTPKRTIDTYEQYF	.	.	TRBJ2-7	TRBV6-6
TGTGCCAGCAGCTTAACAAGGGCTAACTATGGCTACACCTTC	CASSLTRANYGYTF	.	.	TRBJ1-2	TRBV7-9
TGCAGCGTTGGGTCGGGCCTGACTGAAGCTTTCTTT	CSVGSGLTEAFF	.	.	TRBJ1-1	TRBV29-1
TGTGCCAGCAGTGAGGAGTTCAACTATGGCTACACCTTC	CASSEEFNYGYTF	few	.	TRBJ1-2	TRBV2
TGTGCCAGCAGAGATACAGGGGGCGCGAATCAGCCCCAGCATTTT	CASRDTGGANQPQHF	.	TRBD1	TRBJ1-5	TRBV6-5
TGTGCCAGCAGTTACCTAGGGGCTGGAACTGAAGCTTTCTTT	CASSYLGAGTEAFF	.	.	TRBJ1-1	TRBV27
TGTGCCAGCAGCTGGACTAGCGGGAGTAGCGCAGATACGCAGTATTTT	CASSWTSGSSADTQYF	.	TRBD2	TRBJ2-3	TRBV7-7
TGTGCCAGCAGCTTGGGAGCGGCTGGACTCGGCAATGAGCAGTTCTTC	CASSLGAAGLGNEQFF	.	.	TRBJ2-1	TRBV5-5
TGTGCCAGCAGCTTAGAGGTTGAGAATGAGCAGTTCTTC	CASSLEVENEQFF	.	.	TRBJ2-1	TRBV7-9
TGTGCCAGCAGCTTAAGACACCCGAGCTCCTACGAGCAGTACTTC	CASSLRHPSSYEQYF	.	.	TRBJ2-7	TRBV7-8
TGCAGCGTTGAGGAGAACACTGAAGCTTTCTTT	CSVEENTEAFF	.	.	TRBJ1-1	TRBV29-1
TGCGCCAGCAGCTTGGTGGCGGGAGCAGAGACCCAGTACTTC	CASSLVAGAETQYF	.	TRBD2	TRBJ2-5	TRBV5-1
TGTGCCAGCAGTGGCAGTCGCACCGCGGGGCCCTACAATGAGCAGTTCTTC	CASSGSRTAGPYNEQFF	.	.	TRBJ2-1	TRBV2
TGTGCCAGCAGCTTAAACAGGGGGCTAACTGAAGCTTTCTTT	CASSLNRGLTEAFF	.	TRBD1	TRBJ1-1	TRBV7-6
TGTGCCAGCAGCGGCTATGGGAGGTCCCCAGAGCAGTTCTTC	CASSGYGRSPEQFF	.	.	TRBJ2-1	TRBV9
TGTGCCAGCAGTGCTACCCTAGCGACAAGCTCCTACGAGCAGTACTTC	CASSATLATSSYEQYF	.	.	TRBJ2-7	TRBV6-1
TGTGCCAGCAGCGTAGCCCCGGACAGGGGCGCCGAGACCCAGTACTTC	CASSVAPDRGAETQYF	.	TRBD1	TRBJ2-5	TRBV9
TGTGCCAGCAGTTCTGTGGGAGGGCCCCAGCATTTT	CASSSVGGPQHF	.	.	TRBJ1-5	TRBV6-5
TGTGCCAGCAGCCTTAGCGGGGCCCCTCGCAATGAGCAGTTCTTC	CASSLSGAPRNEQFF	.	TRBD2	TRBJ2-1	TRBV14
TGTGCCAGCAGTTACGTCCCCTACAATGAGCAGTTCTTC	CASSYVPYNEQFF	.	.	TRBJ2-1	TRBV6-6
TGTGCCAGCATAGAAGGGCGCGGGGTGTTCTTC	CASIEGRGVFF	.	.	TRBJ2-1	TRBV6-1
TGTGCCAGCACCCCAATGCGGGCCATCACGGTGCAGTACTTC	CASTPMRAITVQYF	.	.	TRBJ2-7	TRBV7-2
TGTGCAAGTCGCTTTCATCCGACCGTCGTTGATTCACCCCTCCACTTT	CASRFHPTVVDSPLHF	.	.	TRBJ1-6	TRBV12-2
TGTGCCAGCATTCGACTAGCGGGGGACAATGAGCAGTTCTTC	CASIRLAGDNEQFF	.	TRBD2	TRBJ2-1	TRBV27
TGTGCCAGCAGCGTAGGGGAGCTAGCGGGCACAGATACGCAGTATTTT	CASSVGELAGTDTQYF	.	TRBD2	TRBJ2-3	TRBV9
TGTGCCAGCAGCTTTGAGCTAGATGACATTCAGTACTTC	CASSFELDDIQYF	.	.	TRBJ2-4	TRBV11-1
TGTGCCAGCAGCTCTTACTTACGGGAGGGCCGGGAAGAGACCCAGTACTTC	CASSSYLREGREETQYF	.	TRBD2	TRBJ2-5	TRBV7-8
TGTGCCAGCACCCCAAGTCCAGGGAACACTGAAGCTTTCTTT	CASTPSPGNTEAFF	.	.	TRBJ1-1	TRBV6-4
TGCGCCAGCAGCCAAGAACCGCTTCTTTCGACCGGGGAGCTGTTTTTT	CASSQEPLLSTGELFF	.	.	TRBJ2-2	TRBV4-3
TGTGCCAGCAGCACGTCGGGGTCTGACGAGCAGTACTTC	CASSTSGSDEQYF	.	.	TRBJ2-7	TRBV21-1